This T cell receptor beta chain was retrieved from a study of blood T cell repertoires in COVID-19 (TCRdb year 2020). Regarding the research as a whole: Samples from collaborators originated in the United States, Italy and Spain and spanned both the acute and convalescent phases of COVID-19. Samples were obtained from the ongoing ImmuneRACE study (first 160 participants) and from 950 to 1,500 subjects provided by 6 global collaborators. Sample metadata almost always included a de-identified subject ID, COVID-19 status, age in years and sex. The prospective study material was composed of cDNA or gDNA derived from T cells, B-cell-depleted T cells, or PBMCs. The repertoires were made available in a free public database intended to serve as a resource for research on the immune response to SARS-CoV-2. Where available, HLA class I and class II types were taken from metadata supplied by the sample provider and were not determined by assay-based typing. Subjects who had been exposed to COVID-19, were actively infected with it, or had recovered from it provided the deeply sampled blood TCRbeta repertoires that made up the dataset. What the research found in general, with its limitations: Clinical and demographic metadata were provided uncurated, with the amount varying by source and participant.

Worth noting for this clone: What antigen it recognizes has not been identified. Base qualities are not recorded, but no much larger clone differs from it by a single base. In the same sample, other DNA sequences code for this CDR3.

The CDR1 and CDR2 encoded by the germline V gene (reference sequence) are DFQATT and SNEGSKA. Including the terminal cysteine and phenylalanine, the CDR3 comprises 11 residues. The kept DNA is CDR3 alone, 33 bases in frame from the first base. The germline V end is reduced by 5 bases and the J end by 7 bases; junction bases left unmatched: 2. Whole blood was collected in K2EDTA tubes by collaborating institutions according to the institutions' own protocols. For TCRbeta analysis, collaborators shipped samples in one of three forms: frozen whole blood, isolated PBMCs, or DNA extracted from either of those sample types. The immunoSEQ Assay, a bias-controlled multiplex PCR, was used to amplify TCRbeta CDR3 regions from genomic DNA. In the source study's methods: Nucleated cell counts per sample were estimated from amplification of reference gene primers within the assay. Sequence reads were collapsed and filtered to measure the absolute abundance of every unique TCRbeta CDR3 rearrangement. For each sample, productive Simpson clonality was calculated by taking the square root of Simpson's diversity index across productive rearrangements. TCRdb provides this immuneACCESS table in a form limited to in-frame rearrangements. Some clones are lacking; in checked studies, under half of them reflect an unresolved V gene, and why the rest are absent is not known. That table supplies the V and J calls and clone size; D and trimming were determined from the DNA. The sample yields roughly 40,000 clones; about 85% were counted once. Approximately 32% of the sample lies in the top ten.

The receptor chain draws on TRBV20-1 and TRBJ2-1; 7 middle bases align to TRBD2. The clonotype comes from a man older than 75 with active or convalescent COVID-19. Sequenced sample: peripheral blood. The CDR3 region: CSAGSGNEQFF. The bases are TGCAGTGCTGGTAGCGGGAATGAGCAGTTCTTC.